The 26 T cell receptor beta chains reported below all come from one sample, sequenced in a study of cytomegalovirus exposure and HLA in healthy donors. Use of 60 Vbeta and 13 Jbeta primers characterized the PCR. Assay used: immunoSEQ multiplex PCR; TCRdb lists only in-frame clones, some missing. The sample has around 300,000 clones; under 80% are singletons. The sequenced material came from PBMCs. The source of these receptors is a female donor in good health and CMV-seronegative.

Note on this clone: This specimen includes other DNA sequences encoding the same CDR3. V usage is TRBV7-8 and J usage is TRBJ1-1; D may be TRBD1 (6 bases). The CDR3 consists of 13 residues. Germline loops: CDR1 SGHVS, CDR2 FQNEAQ. Trimming left V 5 bases short and J 1 base short, with 8 bases between. The CDR3: CASSLQGNTEAFF. CDR3 coding DNA: TGTGCCAGCAGCCTACAGGGGAACACTGAAGCTTTCTTT.

This clone was observed a few times. The chain couples TRBV9 to TRBJ2-5, with D tentatively TRBD1 (6 bases). The CDR3 has 12 residues. V lost 3 bases and J 5 bases, leaving 8 bases between the germline ends. Germline V gene lookup returns CDR1 SGDLS and CDR2 YYNGEE. DNA for the CDR3: TGTGCCAGCAGCGGGCAGGGGGAGACCCAGTACTTC. Its protein product is CASSGQGETQYF.

This rearrangement joins TRBV5-1 to TRBJ2-5; unclear D gene. This CDR3 contains 11 residues. Germline lookup yields CDR1 SGHRS and CDR2 YFSETQ. V was cut by 7 bases and J by 0 bases, with 4 bases left in between. This CDR3 is CASRYQETQYF. CDR3 coding DNA: TGCGCCAGCCGGTACCAAGAGACCCAGTACTTC.

This chain links TRBV5-1 with TRBJ2-1; TRBD2 matches 16 bases. J was trimmed by 7 bases and V by 4 bases; bases with no gene match: 8. Germline V gene data show CDR1 as SGHRS and CDR2 as YFSETQ. The CDR3 is 17 residues long. The CDR3 sequence is CASSTGTSGRATNEQFF. CDR3 DNA sequence: TGCGCCAGCAGCACCGGGACTAGCGGGAGGGCCACGAATGAGCAGTTCTTC.

This clone was seen a handful of times. Mismatch with germline at one junction end may stem from a read error. The V and J genes are TRBV11-2 and TRBJ2-1; 8 bases fit TRBD2. Germline-derived CDR1 and CDR2 are SGHAT and FQNNGV. This CDR3 is built from 13 residues. CDR3 sequence (DNA): TGTGCCAGCAGCCCGAGTAGCGGGATCAGCCGGGTCTTC. It encodes CASSPSSGISRVF.

This clone was counted a single time. This rearrangement joins TRBV9 to TRBJ2-2, with D unresolved. V dropped 0 bases and J dropped 4 bases, with 7 bases sitting between them. Germline CDR1 is SGDLS and CDR2 is YYNGEE. This CDR3 has 14 residues. CDR3 sequence: CASSVAPGTGELFF. CDR3 coding DNA: TGTGCCAGCAGCGTAGCTCCGGGCACCGGGGAGCTGTTTTTT.

The rearrangement uses TRBV6-1 and TRBJ1-3; 9 nucleotides match TRBD1. Trimming took 10 bases from V and 4 from J; bases not matched to a gene: 5. The CDR3 consists of 13 residues. From germline, CDR1 is MNHNS and CDR2 SASEGT. CDR3 DNA sequence: TGTGCCACCGGCGGACAGGGGGGAAACACCATATATTTT. This encodes CATGGQGGNTIYF.

The genes are TRBV7-9 and TRBJ1-6; D remains unclear. The V end was cut by 1 base, the J end by 10 bases, with 5 bases between. Germline V lookup: CDR1 SEHNR, CDR2 FQNEAQ (reference sequence). The length of the CDR3 is 12 residues. The DNA of the CDR3 is TGTGCCAGCAGCTTAGAGCACTCACCCCTCCACTTT. Translating gives CASSLEHSPLHF. The variable domain in full, completed from reference TRBV7-9 and TRBJ1-6, reads DTGVSQNPRHKITKRGQNVTFRCDPISEHNRLYWYRQTLGQGPEFLTYFQNEAQLEKSRLLSDRFSAERPKGSFSTLEIQRTEQGDSAMYLCASSLEHSPLHFGNGTRLTVT.

V is TRBV25-1 and J is TRBJ1-1, with D maybe TRBD1 (6 bases). V was pared by 7 bases and J by 3 bases, with 18 bases between. Germline V CDR1 and CDR2: MGHDK, SYGVNS. CDR3 length: 15 residues. The CDR3 loop reads CASIPIGGRDTEAFF. The DNA of the CDR3 is TGTGCCAGCATCCCAATCGGGGGGCGCGACACTGAAGCTTTCTTT. Full variable domain (remainder filled in from reference TRBV25-1 and TRBJ1-1): EADIYQTPRYLVIGTGKKITLECSQTMGHDKMYWYQQDPGMELHLIHYSYGVNSTEKGDLSSESTVSRIRTEHFPLTLESARPSHTSQYLCASIPIGGRDTEAFFGQGTRLTVV.

This sequence joins TRBV15 and TRBJ2-5; D gene uncertain. The CDR3 is made up of 12 amino acids. V gave up 0 bases and J gave up 11 bases, with 10 bases separating them. Germline CDR1 and CDR2: LNHNV and YYDKDF (reference sequence). The CDR3 here is CATSRDGQKQYF. The CDR3 DNA is TGTGCCACCAGCAGAGATGGCCAGAAGCAGTACTTC.

A note on this clone: Other DNA sequences from this sample encode an identical CDR3 as well. This rearrangement joins TRBV27 to TRBJ1-2, with D possibly matching TRBD1 (6 bases). Germline CDR1 and CDR2: MNHEY and SMNVEV (reference sequence). The CDR3 length is 18 residues. Between the trimmed V and J ends, which lost 0 bases and 2 bases, there was a span of 19 bases. The CDR3 loop reads CASSLSVGGQGWNYGYTF. CDR3 bases: TGTGCCAGCAGTTTATCAGTCGGGGGGCAGGGGTGGAACTATGGCTACACCTTC.

This clone is a singleton in its sample. The junction departs from the called germline gene at one end, perhaps through a read error. V gene TRBV27 combines with J gene TRBJ1-5; the D gene is possibly TRBD1 (5 bases). The CDR3 is made up of 14 amino acids. The germline V gene has CDR1 MNHEY and CDR2 SMNVEV (reference sequence). This chain's CDR3 is CASSRGTSNRPQHF. The CDR3 DNA sequence: TGTGCCAGCAGTCGGGGGACTAGCAATCGGCCCCAGCATTTT.

V and J are TRBV5-4 and TRBJ2-1, with 9 bases identical to TRBD1. The CDR3 consists of 13 residues. The junction had 2 bases not matched to a gene; V was cut back by 0 bases and J by 10 bases. Germline values: CDR1 SGHNT, CDR2 YYREEE (reference sequence). CDR3: CASSLGTGVEQFF. The CDR3 nucleotides are TGTGCCAGCAGCTTGGGGACAGGGGTAGAGCAGTTCTTC.

This clone showed up just once. Other DNA sequences in the same sample also yield this CDR3. The chain links TRBV7-2 to TRBJ1-2; D possibly corresponds to TRBD1 (5 bases). Germline-derived CDR1 and CDR2 are SGHTA and FQGNSA. This CDR3 has 13 residues. Trimming stripped 1 base from V and 4 bases from J, with 7 bases between. CDR3 sequence reads: CASSLGQSYGYTF. CDR3 in DNA: TGTGCCAGCAGCTTAGGACAGAGCTATGGCTACACCTTC.

This clone was recorded a few times. The chain carries TRBV7-9 and TRBJ2-7, with 10 bases matching TRBD1. The CDR3 length is 15 residues. V lost 4 bases to trimming and J lost 4 bases; unmatched junction nucleotides: 7. From germline, CDR1 is SEHNR and CDR2 FQNEAQ (reference sequence). This CDR3 is CASSSGTGVGYEQYF. The CDR3 region has the DNA TGTGCCAGCAGCTCCGGGACAGGGGTTGGATACGAGCAGTACTTC.

The rearrangement uses TRBV19 and TRBJ2-7, with 10 bases that match TRBD2. The CDR3 has 15 residues. V trimming: 3 bases; J trimming: 4 bases; junction bases outside the gene matches: 6. Germline-derived CDR1 and CDR2 are LNHDA and SQIVND (reference sequence). The CDR3 is CASSITASGRYEQYF. CDR3 nucleotides: TGTGCCAGTAGTATCACAGCTAGCGGGAGATACGAGCAGTACTTC.

This clone was observed a few times. This chain joins TRBV27 and TRBJ2-7, with 10 bases that match TRBD1. The V gene's germline CDR1 is MNHEY and CDR2 SMNVEV (reference sequence). With 8 bases clipped from V and 8 bases from J, the junction kept 15 bases outside the gene matches. The CDR3 has 15 residues. CDR3 DNA sequence: TGTGCCAGCTTGACCTCCCGGGACAGGGGTACGAAGCAGTACTTC. This encodes CASLTSRDRGTKQYF.

This clone was observed a few times. The CDR3 here is CASSPRGSGHEQYF. The CDR3 DNA is TGTGCCAGCAGTCCGAGGGGTAGCGGCCACGAGCAGTACTTC. The chain carries TRBV7-2 and TRBJ2-7; tentatively, D is TRBD2 (6 bases). Germline CDR1 is SGHTA and CDR2 is FQGNSA. The V gene lost 6 bases and the J gene lost 5 bases, with 17 bases spanning the gap. This CDR3 is 14 amino acids long.

V usage is TRBV15 and J usage is TRBJ1-6; D is unresolved. Germline CDR1 is LNHNV and CDR2 is YYDKDF (reference sequence). Trimming stripped 0 bases from V and 6 bases from J, with 12 bases between. The CDR3 runs 16 residues. CDR3 in amino acids: CATSRDEVFGNSPLHF. The CDR3 DNA follows: TGTGCCACCAGCAGAGATGAGGTCTTCGGTAATTCACCCCTCCACTTT.

In the case of this clone: It is unclear where the CDR3 begins or ends on the DNA, so no DNA is shown, and the CDR3 is as TCRdb lists it. The J gene is TRBJ2-1, the V gene TRBV28; the table names TRBD1, a call not compared with the DNA. Germline CDR1 and CDR2: MDHEN and SYDVKM. The length of the CDR3 is 15 amino acids, counting both ends. The CDR3 loop is CASSFFGQGYNEQFF.

This chain uses TRBV2 with TRBJ2-1, with TRBD2 matching over 7 bases. Germline values: CDR1 SNHLY, CDR2 FYNNEI. Trimming at V came to 5 bases and at J to 0 bases, leaving 7 bases not matched to a gene. The CDR3 runs 16 residues. The CDR3 nucleotides are TGTGCCAGCAGTCACCTTCGCGGGAGCTCCTACAATGAGCAGTTCTTC. It specifies CASSHLRGSSYNEQFF.

This clone was found a few times. The J gene is TRBJ1-1, the V gene TRBV28, with D unresolved. Trimming took off 3 bases at V and 11 bases at J, with 22 bases between the two ends. Looked up from germline, CDR1 is MDHEN and CDR2 is SYDVKM. The CDR3 is 15 residues long. The CDR3 region is CASSFHFPGSSGAFF. For the CDR3, the DNA is TGTGCCAGCAGTTTTCACTTCCCTGGGTCCAGCGGGGCTTTCTTT.

This sequence joins TRBV5-6 and TRBJ1-4, with D uncertain. Germline assignment: CDR1 SGHDT and CDR2 YYEEEE. The CDR3 consists of 14 residues. Trimming cost V 4 bases and J 7 bases, with 14 bases left between them. The CDR3 coding sequence is TGTGCCAGCAGCCCACGGCCCCGGAGTGAAAAACTGTTTTTT. It translates to CASSPRPRSEKLFF.

The J gene is TRBJ2-6, the V gene TRBV27, with D possibly matching TRBD2 (5 bases). This CDR3 contains 16 residues. Trimming took 5 bases from V and 0 from J, leaving 11 bases between them. Looked up from germline, CDR1 is MNHEY and CDR2 is SMNVEV (reference sequence). The CDR3 nucleotides read TGTGCCAGCAGTAACCGGACTGCCTCTGGGGCCAACGTCCTGACTTTC. It is translated as CASSNRTASGANVLTF.

This rearrangement joins TRBV11-2 to TRBJ2-3, with TRBD2 matching 9 bases. CDR3 size: 14 residues. In germline, CDR1 is SGHAT, CDR2 FQNNGV. The V gene end was trimmed by 1 base and the J gene end by 5 bases; junction bases not matched to a gene: 1. The CDR3 DNA is TGTGCCAGCAGCTTAGTAGCGGGAGTAGATACGCAGTATTTT. Its translation: CASSLVAGVDTQYF.

V is TRBV6-1 and J is TRBJ2-2, with 10 bases aligning to TRBD2. This CDR3 has 15 amino acids. Unmatched junction bases numbered 7, after V lost 7 bases and J lost 5 bases. Germline values: CDR1 MNHNS, CDR2 SASEGT. CDR3 in amino acids: CASNLAGAGTGELFF. The CDR3 DNA reads TGTGCCAGCAATCTAGCGGGAGCAGGGACCGGGGAGCTGTTTTTT.